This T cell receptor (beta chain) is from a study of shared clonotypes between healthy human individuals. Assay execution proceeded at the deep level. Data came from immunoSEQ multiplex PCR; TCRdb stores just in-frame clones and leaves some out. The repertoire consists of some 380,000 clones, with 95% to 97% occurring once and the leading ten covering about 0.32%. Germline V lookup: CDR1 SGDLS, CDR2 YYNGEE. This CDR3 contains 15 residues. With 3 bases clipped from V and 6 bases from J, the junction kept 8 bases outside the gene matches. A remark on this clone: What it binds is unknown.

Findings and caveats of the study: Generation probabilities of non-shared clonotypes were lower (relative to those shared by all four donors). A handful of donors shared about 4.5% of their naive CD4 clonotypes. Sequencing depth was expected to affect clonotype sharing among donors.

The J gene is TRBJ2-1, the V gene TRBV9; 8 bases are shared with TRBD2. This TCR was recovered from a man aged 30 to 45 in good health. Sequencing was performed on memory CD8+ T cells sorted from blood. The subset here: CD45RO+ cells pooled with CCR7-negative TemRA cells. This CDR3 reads CASSAPGLVGNEQFF. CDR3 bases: TGTGCCAGCAGCGCTCCGGGACTAGTGGGCAATGAGCAGTTCTTC.